The text below deals with one T cell receptor (beta chain). Germline CDR1 is SGHAT and CDR2 is FQNNGV. This CDR3 spans 16 amino acids. V gave up 1 base and J gave up 5 bases, with 17 bases separating them. The sample belongs to a study of blood T cell repertoires in COVID-19. Overall study context: The analysed material was cDNA or gDNA that came from T cells, B-cell-depleted T cells, or PBMCs.

Generated by immunoSEQ multiplex PCR, the TCRdb table keeps only in-frame clones and is missing some. Of about 180,000 clones listed, 75% to 90% are singletons. The source material was peripheral blood. The source is a woman between 65 and 79 years old with COVID-19, enrolled during active disease. V gene TRBV11-2 combines with J gene TRBJ2-5; D perhaps matches TRBD1 (7 bases). CDR3 in amino acids: CASSLGAGGQEETQYF. The CDR3, as DNA: TGTGCCAGCAGCTTAGGGGCAGGGGGGCAGGAGGAGACCCAGTACTTC.